Each of the 15 T cell receptor beta chains below was sequenced from the same sample in a study of T cell changes during pregnancy in multiple sclerosis. Generated by immunoSEQ multiplex PCR, the TCRdb table keeps only in-frame clones and is missing some. In the table there are 90,000 or so clones, around 94% of which are singletons. The sample in question was peripheral blood, obtained after pregnancy. The receptors stem from a female donor in good health, enrolled as a control in a pregnancy study.

In its sample, this clone was seen once. The chain carries TRBV5-1 and TRBJ2-3; no firm D call. V was shortened by 4 bases and J by 4 bases, with 13 bases between the two germline ends. CDR3 length: 14 amino acids. Germline V gene lookup returns CDR1 SGHRS and CDR2 YFSETQ. The CDR3 region is CASSPVSPPDTQYF. DNA of the CDR3: TGCGCCAGCAGCCCGGTGAGCCCGCCAGATACGCAGTATTTT.

The chain uses TRBV19 and TRBJ1-5; possible D gene TRBD1, 6 bases. Trimming took 2 bases from V and 6 from J, leaving 14 bases between them. The germline gives CDR1 LNHDA, CDR2 SQIVND (reference sequence). The CDR3 totals 15 residues. This CDR3 reads CASSINQGNAQPQHF. The CDR3 DNA is TGTGCCAGTAGTATAAACCAGGGGAACGCTCAGCCCCAGCATTTT.

The chain carries TRBV11-2 and TRBJ2-7; D ambiguous. CDR1 SGHAT and CDR2 FQNNGV come from the germline V gene. The CDR3 is made up of 15 amino acids. Trimming shortened V by 5 bases and J by 2 bases, and 16 bases separated the two germline ends. CDR3 nucleotide sequence: TGTGCCAGCAGCCCGAACCTTGGAGATACCTACGAGCAGTACTTC. It specifies CASSPNLGDTYEQYF.

The V and J genes are TRBV5-6 and TRBJ2-5; D not resolved. This CDR3 comprises 13 residues. CDR1 and CDR2 from the germline V gene are SGHDT and YYEEEE. Trimming pared 2 bases from V and 3 bases from J, leaving 8 bases between. Written as DNA, the CDR3 is TGTGCCAGCAGCTTTATATCAGAAGAGACCCAGTACTTC. This sequence encodes CASSFISEETQYF.

The rearrangement links TRBV6-1 to TRBJ1-2, with 10 positions matching TRBD1. Germline values: CDR1 MNHNS, CDR2 SASEGT. CDR3 length: 14 amino acids. The trim removed 6 bases at V and 6 bases at J, leaving 7 bases unmatched. CDR3 in DNA: TGTGCCAGCAGCCGACAGGGGGCGAACGATGGCTACACCTTC. Translated, it gives CASSRQGANDGYTF.

This clone was counted once. CDR3 bases: TGTGCCAGCATGCTACGGGACTTGGCCTACGAGCAGTACTTC. Translated, it gives CASMLRDLAYEQYF. The chain is built from TRBV6-6 and TRBJ2-7; D possibly corresponds to TRBD2 (6 bases). CDR3 length equals 14 residues. From germline, CDR1 is MNHNY and CDR2 SVGAGI (reference sequence). Trimming took 7 bases from V and 2 from J, leaving 15 bases between them.

This sequence joins TRBV5-4 and TRBJ2-1; 7 bases agree with TRBD1. Germline V gives CDR1 SGHNT, CDR2 YYREEE (reference sequence). The CDR3 totals 16 residues. The junction had 12 bases not matched to a gene; V was cut back by 2 bases and J by 7 bases. CDR3 residues: CASSLVGGERYNEQFF. In nucleotides, the CDR3 is TGTGCCAGCAGCTTAGTAGGGGGCGAGAGGTATAATGAGCAGTTCTTC. Using reference TRBV5-4 and TRBJ2-1 for the parts outside the CDR3, the full variable domain is ETGVTQSPTHLIKTRGQQVTLRCSSQSGHNTVSWYQQALGQGPQFIFQYYREEENGRGNFPPRFSGLQFPNYSSELNVNALELDDSALYLCASSLVGGERYNEQFFGPGTRLTVL.

CDR3 sequence (DNA): TGTGCCAGCAGCCGACAGTGGACAGATACGCAGTATTTT. This gives the protein CASSRQWTDTQYF. This sequence joins TRBV28 and TRBJ2-3, with D maybe TRBD1 (5 bases). CDR3 length equals 13 residues. The V end lost 6 bases, the J end lost 3 bases, and 10 bases lay between the germline ends. The germline CDR1 and CDR2 sequences are MDHEN and SYDVKM.

CDR3 in DNA: TGTGCCAGCAGCACTAGCGGGAGTTCCTACAATGAGCAGTTCTTC. Translation gives CASSTSGSSYNEQFF. The V gene is TRBV9, the J gene TRBJ2-1, with TRBD2 matching 11 bases. Germline loops: CDR1 SGDLS, CDR2 YYNGEE. After removal of 4 bases from V and 1 base from J, the junction contained 1 base not matched to a gene. The CDR3 is made up of 15 amino acids.

The chain uses TRBV27 and TRBJ2-7, with 8 bases identical to TRBD1. Germline V lookup: CDR1 MNHEY, CDR2 SMNVEV (reference sequence). J was trimmed by 5 bases and V by 4 bases; bases with no gene match: 4. CDR3 size: 13 residues. The CDR3, as DNA: TGTGCCAGCAGTTCCCGACAGGGGCACGAGCAGTACTTC. This gives the protein CASSSRQGHEQYF.

This chain links TRBV6-5 with TRBJ2-7, with D maybe TRBD2 (6 bases). The V and J ends lost 2 bases and 6 bases respectively, with 20 bases between them. CDR3 length: 16 residues. Germline CDR1 MNHEY, CDR2 SVGAGI. CDR3 in DNA: TGTGCCAGCAGTTACACACTCCTAGCGCGACGCGGCGAGCAGTACTTC. This sequence encodes CASSYTLLARRGEQYF.

The V and J genes are TRBV28 and TRBJ2-5, with D maybe TRBD2 (7 bases). The CDR3 spans 15 residues. Trimming took 3 bases from V and 5 from J, leaving 16 bases between them. Germline V CDR1 and CDR2: MDHEN, SYDVKM. The CDR3: CASSFRGGLLETQYF. The CDR3 DNA is TGTGCCAGCAGTTTTCGAGGGGGACTATTGGAGACCCAGTACTTC. Variable domain in full (rest from reference TRBV28 and TRBJ2-5): DVKVTQSSRYLVKRTGEKVFLECVQDMDHENMFWYRQDPGLGLRLIYFSYDVKMKEKGDIPEGYSVSREKKERFSLILESASTNQTSMYLCASSFRGGLLETQYFGPGTRLLVL.

The DNA of the CDR3 is TGTGCCAGCAGATCTCAATCTCTAGCCTGGGCCGGGGAGCTGTTTTTT. The encoded protein is CASRSQSLAWAGELFF. The V gene is TRBV2, the J gene TRBJ2-2, with D maybe TRBD2 (5 bases). Between the trimmed V and J ends, which lost 6 bases and 6 bases, there was a span of 20 bases. This CDR3 comprises 16 residues. Per the germline V gene, CDR1 is SNHLY and CDR2 is FYNNEI.

V gene TRBV2 combines with J gene TRBJ2-3; 7 nucleotides align to TRBD1. V dropped 11 bases and J dropped 1; count of bases not matched to a gene: 0. CDR1 SNHLY and CDR2 FYNNEI come from the germline V gene. The CDR3 totals 11 residues. The CDR3 spells CAGQGTDTQYF. CDR3 DNA sequence: TGTGCCGGACAGGGCACAGATACGCAGTATTTT.

This chain links TRBV28 with TRBJ2-7, with D unclear. Trimming took off 6 bases at V and 2 bases at J, with 11 bases between the two ends. CDR3 length: 13 residues. Germline V CDR1 and CDR2: MDHEN, SYDVKM. The CDR3 DNA sequence: TGTGCCAGCAGGCGCTCCGTAACCTACGAGCAGTACTTC. Its protein product is CASRRSVTYEQYF.